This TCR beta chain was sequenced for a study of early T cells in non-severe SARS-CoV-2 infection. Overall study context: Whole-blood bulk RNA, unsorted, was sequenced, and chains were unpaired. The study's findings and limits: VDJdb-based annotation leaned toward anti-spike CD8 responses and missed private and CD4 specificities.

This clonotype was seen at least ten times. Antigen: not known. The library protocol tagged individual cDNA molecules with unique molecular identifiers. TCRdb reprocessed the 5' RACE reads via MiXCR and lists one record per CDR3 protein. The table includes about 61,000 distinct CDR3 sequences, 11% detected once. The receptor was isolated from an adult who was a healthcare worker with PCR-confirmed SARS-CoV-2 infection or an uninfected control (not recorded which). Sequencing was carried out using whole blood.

DNA of the CDR3: TGTGCCAGCAGTGTTAGGGCCACCACTCACTCAGATACGCAGTATTTT. Translated: CASSVRATTHSDTQYF. V gene TRBV6-1 combines with J gene TRBJ2-3; D gene ambiguous. The CDR3 runs to 16 residues. The germline V gene encodes CDR1 MNHNS and CDR2 SASEGT. V lost 4 bases to trimming and J lost 4 bases, with 18 bases between them.